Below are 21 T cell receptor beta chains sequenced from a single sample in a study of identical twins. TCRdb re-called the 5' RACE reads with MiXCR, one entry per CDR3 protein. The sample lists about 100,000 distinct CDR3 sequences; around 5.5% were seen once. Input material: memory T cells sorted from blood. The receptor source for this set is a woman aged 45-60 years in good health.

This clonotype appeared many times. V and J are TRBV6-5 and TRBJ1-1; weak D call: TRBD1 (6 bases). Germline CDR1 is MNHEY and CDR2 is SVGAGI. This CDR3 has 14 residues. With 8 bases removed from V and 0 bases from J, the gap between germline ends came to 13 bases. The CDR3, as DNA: TGTGCCAGCCGGGACACATATTTGAACACTGAAGCTTTCTTT. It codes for CASRDTYLNTEAFF.

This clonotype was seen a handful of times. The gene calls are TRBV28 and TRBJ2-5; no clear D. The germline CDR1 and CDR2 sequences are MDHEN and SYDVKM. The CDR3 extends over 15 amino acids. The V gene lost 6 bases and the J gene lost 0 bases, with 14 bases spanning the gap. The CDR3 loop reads CASSGLAAYQETQYF. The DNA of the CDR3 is TGTGCCAGCAGCGGTCTTGCAGCGTACCAAGAGACCCAGTACTTC.

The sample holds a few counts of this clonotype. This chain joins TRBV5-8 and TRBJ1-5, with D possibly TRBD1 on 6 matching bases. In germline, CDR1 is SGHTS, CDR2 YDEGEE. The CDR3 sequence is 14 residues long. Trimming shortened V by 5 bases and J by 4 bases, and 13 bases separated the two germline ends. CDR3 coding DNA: TGTGCCAGCAGTACTGGACAGTGGAATCAGCCCCAGCATTTT. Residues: CASSTGQWNQPQHF.

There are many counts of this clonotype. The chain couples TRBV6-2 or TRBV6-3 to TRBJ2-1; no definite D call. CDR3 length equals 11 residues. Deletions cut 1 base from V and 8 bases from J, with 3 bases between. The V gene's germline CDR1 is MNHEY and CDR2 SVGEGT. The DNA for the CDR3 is TGTGCCAGCAGTTACTTAGATGAGCAGTTCTTC. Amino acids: CASSYLDEQFF.

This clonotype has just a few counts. The CDR3: CASSVGGNDRTDTQYF. Here the CDR3 DNA reads TGTGCCAGCAGCGTAGGCGGAAATGATCGCACAGATACGCAGTATTTT. The genes are TRBV9 and TRBJ2-3; D is uncertain. In germline, CDR1 is SGDLS, CDR2 YYNGEE. This CDR3 has 16 residues. V gave up 0 bases and J gave up 1 base, with 12 bases separating them.

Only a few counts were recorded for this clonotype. The CDR3 nucleotides are TGTGCCTGCCATCGACCTGGCACTGAAGCTTTCTTT. Translating it yields CACHRPGTEAFF. The chain carries TRBV6-6 and TRBJ1-1, with unresolved D. V was pared by 11 bases and J by 4 bases, with 14 bases between. The CDR3 consists of 12 residues. Germline CDR1 reads MNHNY; CDR2 reads SVGAGI (reference sequence).

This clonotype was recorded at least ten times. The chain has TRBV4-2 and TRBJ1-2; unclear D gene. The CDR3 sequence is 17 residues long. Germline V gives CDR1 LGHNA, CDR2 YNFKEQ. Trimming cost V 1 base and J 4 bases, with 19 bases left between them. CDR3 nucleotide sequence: TGTGCCAGCAGCCAAGGTGGCGGGGAGGCGGGGATCTATGGCTACACCTTC. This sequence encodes CASSQGGGEAGIYGYTF.

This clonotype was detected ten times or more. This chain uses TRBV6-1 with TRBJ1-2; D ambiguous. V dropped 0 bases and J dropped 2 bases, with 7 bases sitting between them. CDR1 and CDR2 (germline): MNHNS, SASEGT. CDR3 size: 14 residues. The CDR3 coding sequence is TGTGCCAGCAGTGAAGCGGGCCGAAACTATGGCTACACCTTC. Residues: CASSEAGRNYGYTF.

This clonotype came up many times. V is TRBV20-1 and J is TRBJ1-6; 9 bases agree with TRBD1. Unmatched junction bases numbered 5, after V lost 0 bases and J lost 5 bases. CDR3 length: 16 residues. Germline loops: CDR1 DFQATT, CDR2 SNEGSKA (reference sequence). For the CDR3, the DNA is TGCAGTGCTAGAGATCCGGGACAGGGAGATAATTCACCCCTCCACTTT. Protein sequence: CSARDPGQGDNSPLHF.

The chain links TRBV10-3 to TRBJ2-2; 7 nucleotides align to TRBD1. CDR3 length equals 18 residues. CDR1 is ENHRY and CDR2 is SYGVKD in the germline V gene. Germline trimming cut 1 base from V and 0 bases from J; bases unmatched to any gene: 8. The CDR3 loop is CAISELGIQGSNTGELFF. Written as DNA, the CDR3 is TGTGCCATCAGTGAGTTGGGCATACAGGGGTCGAACACCGGGGAGCTGTTTTTT.

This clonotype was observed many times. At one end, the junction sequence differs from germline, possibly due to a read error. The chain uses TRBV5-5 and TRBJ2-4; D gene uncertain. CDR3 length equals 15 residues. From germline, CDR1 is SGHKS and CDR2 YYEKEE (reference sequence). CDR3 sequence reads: CASSLLGTAKSIQYF. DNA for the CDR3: TGTGCCAGCAGCTTGTTGGGAACTGCTAAAAGCATTCAGTACTTC.

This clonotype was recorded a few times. This CDR3 reads CASSPREGDTQYF. The CDR3 DNA is TGTGCCAGCAGCCCGAGGGAGGGGGATACGCAGTATTTT. J is TRBJ2-3 and V is TRBV7-3, with 7 bases matching TRBD2. The V gene end was trimmed by 5 bases and the J gene end by 6 bases; junction bases not matched to a gene: 5. The CDR3 loop spans 13 amino acids. Germline lookup yields CDR1 SGHTA and CDR2 FQGTGA.

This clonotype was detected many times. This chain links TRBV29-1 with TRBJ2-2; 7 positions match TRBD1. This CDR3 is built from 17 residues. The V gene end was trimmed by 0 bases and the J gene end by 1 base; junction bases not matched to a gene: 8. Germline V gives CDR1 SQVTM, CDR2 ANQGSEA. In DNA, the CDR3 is TGCAGCGTTGAAGATGCCCGACAGGGAAAGAACACCGGGGAGCTGTTTTTT. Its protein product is CSVEDARQGKNTGELFF.

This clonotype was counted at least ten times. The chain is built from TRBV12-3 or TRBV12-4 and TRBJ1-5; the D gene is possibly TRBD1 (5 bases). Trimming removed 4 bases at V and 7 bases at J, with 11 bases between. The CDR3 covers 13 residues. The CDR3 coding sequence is TGTGCCAGCAGTTCGACAGTGGCCCAGCCCCAGCATTTT. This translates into CASSSTVAQPQHF.

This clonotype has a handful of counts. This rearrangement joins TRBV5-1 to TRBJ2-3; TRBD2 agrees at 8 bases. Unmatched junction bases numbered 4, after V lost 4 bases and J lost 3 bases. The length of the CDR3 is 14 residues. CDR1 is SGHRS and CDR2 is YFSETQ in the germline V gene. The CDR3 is CASSLIAGTDTQYF. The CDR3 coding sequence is TGCGCCAGCAGCCTAATAGCGGGAACAGATACGCAGTATTTT.

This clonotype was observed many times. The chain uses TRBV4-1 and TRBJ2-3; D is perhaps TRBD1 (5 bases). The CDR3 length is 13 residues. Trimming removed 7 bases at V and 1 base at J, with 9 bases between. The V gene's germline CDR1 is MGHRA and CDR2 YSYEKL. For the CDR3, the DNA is TGCGCCAGCAAGGGGTTACGCACAGATACGCAGTATTTT. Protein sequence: CASKGLRTDTQYF.

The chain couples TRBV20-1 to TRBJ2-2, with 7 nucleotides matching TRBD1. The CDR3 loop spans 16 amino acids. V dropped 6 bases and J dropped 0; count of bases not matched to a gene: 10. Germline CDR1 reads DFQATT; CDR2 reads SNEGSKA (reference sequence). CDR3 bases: TGCAGTGCACTTGGGACAGCCCTATCGAACACCGGGGAGCTGTTTTTT. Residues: CSALGTALSNTGELFF.

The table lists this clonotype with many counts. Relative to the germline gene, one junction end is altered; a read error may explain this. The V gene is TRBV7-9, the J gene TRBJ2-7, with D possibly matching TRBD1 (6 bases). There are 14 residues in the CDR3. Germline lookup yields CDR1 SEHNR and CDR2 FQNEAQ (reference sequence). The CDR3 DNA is TGTGCCAGCAGCCTAATACAGGACAGTCAGGAGCTGTACTTC. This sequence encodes CASSLIQDSQELYF.

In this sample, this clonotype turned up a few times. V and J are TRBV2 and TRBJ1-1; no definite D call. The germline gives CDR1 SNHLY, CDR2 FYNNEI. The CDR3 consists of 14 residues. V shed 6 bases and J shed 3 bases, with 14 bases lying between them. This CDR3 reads CASSESAGHTEAFF. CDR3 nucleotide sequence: TGTGCCAGCAGCGAATCGGCAGGCCACACTGAAGCTTTCTTT.

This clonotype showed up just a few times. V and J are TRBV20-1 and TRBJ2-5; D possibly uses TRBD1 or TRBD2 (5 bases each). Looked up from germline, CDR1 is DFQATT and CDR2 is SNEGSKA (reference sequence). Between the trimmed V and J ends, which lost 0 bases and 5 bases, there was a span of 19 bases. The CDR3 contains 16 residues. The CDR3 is CSARDLSGTSGETQYF. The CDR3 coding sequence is TGCAGTGCTAGAGACCTATCCGGGACCTCCGGTGAGACCCAGTACTTC.

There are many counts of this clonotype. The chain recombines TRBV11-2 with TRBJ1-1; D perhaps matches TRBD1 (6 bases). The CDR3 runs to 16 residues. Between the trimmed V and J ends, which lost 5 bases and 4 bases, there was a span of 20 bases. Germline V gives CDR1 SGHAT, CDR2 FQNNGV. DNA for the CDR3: TGTGCCAGCAGCCCACACTGGGGGCCTCTAGGCACTGAAGCTTTCTTT. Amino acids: CASSPHWGPLGTEAFF.